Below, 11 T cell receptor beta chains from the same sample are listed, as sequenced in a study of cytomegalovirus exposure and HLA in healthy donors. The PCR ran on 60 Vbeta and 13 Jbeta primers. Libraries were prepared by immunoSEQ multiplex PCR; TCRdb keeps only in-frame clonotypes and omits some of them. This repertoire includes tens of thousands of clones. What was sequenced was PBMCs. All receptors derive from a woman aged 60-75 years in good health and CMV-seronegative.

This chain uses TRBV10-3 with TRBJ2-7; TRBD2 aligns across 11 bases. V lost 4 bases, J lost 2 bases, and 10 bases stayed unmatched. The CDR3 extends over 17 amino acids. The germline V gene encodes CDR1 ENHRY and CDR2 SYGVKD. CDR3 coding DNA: TGTGCCATCAGTGGCCCCGGGACTAGCGGAAAAACCTACGAGCAGTACTTC. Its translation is CAISGPGTSGKTYEQYF.

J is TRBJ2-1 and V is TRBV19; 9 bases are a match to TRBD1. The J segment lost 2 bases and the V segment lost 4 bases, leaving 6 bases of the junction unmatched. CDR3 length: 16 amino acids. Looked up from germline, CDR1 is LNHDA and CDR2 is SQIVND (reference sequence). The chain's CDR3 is CASSTGQGQAYNEQFF. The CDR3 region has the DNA TGTGCCAGTAGTACTGGACAGGGGCAAGCCTACAATGAGCAGTTCTTC.

In DNA form, the CDR3 reads TGTGCCAGTCGACAGGAACACAATGAGCAGTTCTTC. Its translation is CASRQEHNEQFF. The V and J genes are TRBV7-2 and TRBJ2-1, with TRBD1 as a possible D gene (6 bases). With 9 bases removed from V and 5 bases from J, the gap between germline ends came to 11 bases. The CDR3 has 12 amino acids. Germline CDR1 is SGHTA and CDR2 is FQGNSA.

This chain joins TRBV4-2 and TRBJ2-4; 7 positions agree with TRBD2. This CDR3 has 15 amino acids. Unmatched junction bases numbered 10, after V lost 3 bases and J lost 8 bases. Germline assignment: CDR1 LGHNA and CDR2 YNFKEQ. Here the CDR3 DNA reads TGTGCCAGCAGCCAGGGGGGGAGTCTGGAGGACATTCAGTACTTC. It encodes CASSQGGSLEDIQYF.

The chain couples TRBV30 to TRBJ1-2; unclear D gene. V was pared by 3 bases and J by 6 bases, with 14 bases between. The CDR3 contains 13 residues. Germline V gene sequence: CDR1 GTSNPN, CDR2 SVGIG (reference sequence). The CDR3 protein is CAWRTPGGHGYTF. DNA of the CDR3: TGTGCCTGGAGGACCCCCGGAGGTCATGGCTACACCTTC.

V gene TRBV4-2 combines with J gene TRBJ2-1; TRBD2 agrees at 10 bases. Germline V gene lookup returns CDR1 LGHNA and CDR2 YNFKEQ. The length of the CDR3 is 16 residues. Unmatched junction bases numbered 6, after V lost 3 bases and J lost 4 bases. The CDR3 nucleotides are TGTGCCAGCAGCCAGGTAGCGGGAGGAGGGTACAATGAGCAGTTCTTC. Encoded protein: CASSQVAGGGYNEQFF.

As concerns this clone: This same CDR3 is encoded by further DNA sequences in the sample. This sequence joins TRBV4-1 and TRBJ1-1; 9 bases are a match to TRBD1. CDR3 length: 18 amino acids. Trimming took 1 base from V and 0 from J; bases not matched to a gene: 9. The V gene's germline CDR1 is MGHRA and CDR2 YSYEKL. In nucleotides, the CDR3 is TGCGCCAGCAGCCAAGGTCTTCGAGACAGGGGGTTGAACACTGAAGCTTTCTTT. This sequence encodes CASSQGLRDRGLNTEAFF.

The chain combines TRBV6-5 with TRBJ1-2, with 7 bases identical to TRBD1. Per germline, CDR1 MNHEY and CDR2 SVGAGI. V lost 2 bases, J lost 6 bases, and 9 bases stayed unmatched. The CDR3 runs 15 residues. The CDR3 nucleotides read TGTGCCAGCAGTTACCGGGACAGTCGAACCCATGGCTACACCTTC. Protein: CASSYRDSRTHGYTF.

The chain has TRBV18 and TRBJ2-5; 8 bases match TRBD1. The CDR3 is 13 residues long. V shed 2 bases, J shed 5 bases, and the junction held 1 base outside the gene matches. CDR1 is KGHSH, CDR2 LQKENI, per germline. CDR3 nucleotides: TGTGCCAGCTCACCAGACAGGGGCGAGACCCAGTACTTC. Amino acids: CASSPDRGETQYF. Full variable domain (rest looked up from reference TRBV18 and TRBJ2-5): NAGVMQNPRHLVRRRGQEARLRCSPMKGHSHVYWYRQLPEEGLKFMVYLQKENIIDESGMPKERFSAEFPKEGPSILRIQQVVRGDSAAYFCASSPDRGETQYFGPGTRLLVL.

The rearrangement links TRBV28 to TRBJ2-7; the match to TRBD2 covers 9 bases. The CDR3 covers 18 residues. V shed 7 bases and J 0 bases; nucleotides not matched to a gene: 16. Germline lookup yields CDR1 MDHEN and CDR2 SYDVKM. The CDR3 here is CASTKGWGSGGSSYEQYF. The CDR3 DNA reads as TGTGCCAGCACCAAAGGGTGGGGTAGCGGGGGATCCTCCTACGAGCAGTACTTC.

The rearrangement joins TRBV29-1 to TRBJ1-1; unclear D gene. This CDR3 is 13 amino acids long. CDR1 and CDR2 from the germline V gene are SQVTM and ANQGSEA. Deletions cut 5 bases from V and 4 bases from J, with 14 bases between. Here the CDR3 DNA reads TGCAGCGTTTACTCTTCGGGTGGCACTGAAGCTTTCTTT. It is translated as CSVYSSGGTEAFF.